The clone carrying this T cell receptor beta chain was detected a few times. No antigen is known for it. The data derive from a study of T cell repertoires in cytomegalovirus infection. Study-level results: Predominance within the ex vivo response was attributable to HLA-C-restricted CMV-specific TCR beta clonotypes.

This CDR3 has 14 amino acids. V was trimmed by 7 bases and J by 4 bases, leaving 17 bases between them. Germline V CDR1 and CDR2: MNHNS, SASEGT. TCRdb recomputed calls from the reads with MiXCR, one row per CDR3 protein. In the table there are tens of thousands of distinct CDR3 sequences, about 20% of which are singletons. The chain carries TRBV6-1 and TRBJ2-7, with D unclear. This material consisted of CD8+ T cells from cultured PBMCs, taken from culture after CMV antigen stimulation. This clonotype was obtained from a human donor in good health (CMV status not recorded). Some clones in this sample may be carry-over from other donors' samples. CDR3 bases: TGTGCCAGCAAGACGTCCACATACTCTTACGAGCAGTACTTC. Translating it yields CASKTSTYSYEQYF.